Shown below are 11 T cell receptor beta chains from a single sample sequenced in a study of cytomegalovirus exposure and HLA in healthy donors. The PCR was carried out with 60 Vbeta primers and 13 Jbeta primers. The protocol was immunoSEQ multiplex PCR, while the TCRdb copy is restricted to in-frame clones and leaves out a portion. This sample yields 310,000 or so clones, of which roughly 89% are seen a single time; about 2.5% belongs to the top ten. Sequencing input: PBMCs. The receptors originated from a woman under 30 in good health and CMV-seronegative.

The genes are TRBV29-1 and TRBJ1-4, with D possibly matching TRBD1 (6 bases). Germline V gene lookup returns CDR1 SQVTM and CDR2 ANQGSEA. This CDR3 has 13 residues. Trimming pared 5 bases from V and 8 bases from J, leaving 15 bases between. The CDR3, as DNA: TGCAGCGTTAACAGGGCGGTTGGGGAAAAACTGTTTTTT. Translating gives CSVNRAVGEKLFF.

This clone has just one count. The rearrangement uses TRBV7-9 and TRBJ1-2, with 7 bases fitting TRBD1. Germline trimming cut 3 bases from V and 6 bases from J; bases unmatched to any gene: 16. The CDR3 contains 17 residues. The germline gives CDR1 SEHNR, CDR2 FQNEAQ (reference sequence). The CDR3 loop reads CASSFSRARRDSHGYTF. The CDR3 DNA sequence: TGTGCCAGCAGCTTTTCTCGGGCGAGGCGGGACAGCCATGGCTACACCTTC.

The V gene is TRBV29-1, the J gene TRBJ2-2, with a tentative D call TRBD2 (6 bases). Germline loops: CDR1 SQVTM, CDR2 ANQGSEA. CDR3 size: 17 residues. Trimming left V 4 bases short and J 4 bases short, with 22 bases between. The DNA of the CDR3 is TGCAGCGTTGCAGTTCGGGCGCGGGGTTTAGGCACCGGGGAGCTGTTTTTT. As protein: CSVAVRARGLGTGELFF.

The chain carries TRBV5-1 and TRBJ1-1; weak D call: TRBD1 (5 bases). V dropped 4 bases and J dropped 1 base, with 14 bases sitting between them. The CDR3 has 15 amino acids. CDR1 and CDR2 (germline): SGHRS, YFSETQ. DNA for the CDR3: TGCGCCAGCAGCCCAACTTGGGGGGAGAACACTGAAGCTTTCTTT. It codes for CASSPTWGENTEAFF. The variable domain in full, completed from reference TRBV5-1 and TRBJ1-1, reads KAGVTQTPRYLIKTRGQQVTLSCSPISGHRSVSWYQQTPGQGLQFLFEYFSETQRNKGNFPGRFSGRQFSNSRSEMNVSTLELGDSALYLCASSPTWGENTEAFFGQGTRLTVV.

The chain uses TRBV6-5 and TRBJ2-5; 9 nucleotides match TRBD2. V lost 2 bases, J lost 9 bases, and 13 bases stayed unmatched. CDR1 is MNHEY, CDR2 SVGAGI, per germline. The CDR3 totals 16 residues. CDR3 amino acids: CASSYGGTSGRAAQYF. CDR3 bases: TGTGCCAGCAGTTACGGCGGAACTAGCGGGCGGGCAGCCCAGTACTTC.

The chain couples TRBV7-8 to TRBJ2-1; D is uncertain. In germline, CDR1 is SGHVS, CDR2 FQNEAQ. V was cut by 1 base and J by 6 bases, with 22 bases left in between. The CDR3 loop spans 18 amino acids. The CDR3 region has the DNA TGTGCCAGCAGCTTAGTACAGACGGAAGTGCTGCTTGGCAATGAGCAGTTCTTC. Protein product: CASSLVQTEVLLGNEQFF.

The chain employs TRBV4-1 and TRBJ1-2; D perhaps matches TRBD1 (5 bases). The CDR3 loop spans 16 amino acids. The V and J ends lost 4 bases and 0 bases respectively, with 15 bases between them. Germline V gives CDR1 MGHRA, CDR2 YSYEKL. CDR3 sequence reads: CASSRVMGEANYGYTF. DNA for the CDR3: TGCGCCAGCAGCCGAGTAATGGGGGAGGCTAACTATGGCTACACCTTC.

The chain recombines TRBV6-1 with TRBJ2-3; 9 bases align to TRBD2. V was pared by 4 bases and J by 4 bases, with 9 bases of the junction left unmatched. The CDR3 runs to 16 residues. Germline loops: CDR1 MNHNS, CDR2 SASEGT. CDR3 coding DNA: TGTGCCAGCAGTGGAGGACTAGCGCCAAACTCAGATACGCAGTATTTT. It yields the protein CASSGGLAPNSDTQYF.

The chain carries TRBV2 and TRBJ1-2; D is uncertain. V was clipped by 3 bases and J by 4 bases, with 21 bases between them. CDR1 is SNHLY, CDR2 FYNNEI, per germline. This CDR3 region has 17 residues. The CDR3 reads CASSDSFEGSALYGYTF. CDR3 bases: TGTGCCAGCAGTGATTCCTTCGAGGGCAGTGCACTCTATGGCTACACCTTC.

The chain couples TRBV7-8 to TRBJ1-1, with D possibly TRBD1 on 6 matching bases. Trimming removed 7 bases from V and 0 bases from J, with 12 bases in between. This CDR3 spans 14 amino acids. The germline gives CDR1 SGHVS, CDR2 FQNEAQ. CDR3 bases: TGTGCCAGCACGAGGGACACCTTGAACACTGAAGCTTTCTTT. This codes for CASTRDTLNTEAFF.

This rearrangement joins TRBV7-9 to TRBJ2-2; weak D call: TRBD1 (5 bases). The CDR3 spans 12 residues. Trimming cost V 4 bases and J 8 bases, with 8 bases left between them. Germline V CDR1 and CDR2: SEHNR, FQNEAQ (reference sequence). CDR3 sequence reads: CASSWGGGELFF. CDR3 in DNA: TGTGCCAGCAGCTGGGGCGGAGGGGAGCTGTTTTTT.